This entry concerns a single T cell receptor (beta chain). The antigen is unknown. Time point reported: newly diagnosed GD, antithyroid drugs for less than 3 months. PBMC-derived RNA was used for the TCR library. V dropped 3 bases and J dropped 7 bases, with 12 bases sitting between them. Germline-derived CDR1 and CDR2 are MDHEN and SYDVKM. The CDR3 sequence is 13 residues long. Through Arm-PCR of CDR3 regions and iRepertoire HTBI primers, TCR beta libraries were built. TCRdb redid the calling of the multiplex PCR reads with MiXCR, one entry per CDR3 protein. The data contain 560,000 or so distinct CDR3 sequences, roughly 16% of them singletons. This record comes from a study of regulatory T cells in long-lasting Graves disease. Broader study findings: Persistent disease preferred TRBV28, TRBJ1-2 and TRBJ2-5.

Another study also made use of these data, one on T cells in Graves' hyperthyroidism and ophthalmopathy.

The source of this sequence is a man aged 18 to 30 with Graves disease. This material consisted of peripheral blood mononuclear cells (PBMCs), taken at new diagnosis, from a patient treated with antithyroid drugs. The chain couples TRBV28 to TRBJ1-2; D not resolved. CDR3 nucleotides: TGTGCCAGCAGTTTCGGCTTCCTGGGTGGCTACACCTTC. Protein sequence: CASSFGFLGGYTF.